This entry lists 10 T cell receptor beta chains sequenced from one sample in a study of shared clonotypes between healthy human individuals. Measured with immunoSEQ multiplex PCR; TCRdb has only the in-frame clones, and not every one. The profile shows about 1 million clones, 75% of them singletons. Sequenced sample: memory CD4+ T cells sorted from blood. Noted subset: CD45RA-negative fraction. These receptors were taken from a man between 18 and 29 years old in good health.

The J gene is TRBJ1-1, the V gene TRBV18; D may be TRBD1 (6 bases). Trimming took 5 bases from V and 8 from J, leaving 9 bases between them. Germline-derived CDR1 and CDR2 are KGHSH and LQKENI. The CDR3 is 11 amino acids. CDR3 sequence reads: CASSADREAFF. CDR3 nucleotides: TGTGCCAGCTCAGCCGACAGGGAAGCTTTCTTT.

This sequence joins TRBV5-1 and TRBJ2-3, with D tentatively TRBD2 (6 bases). Germline CDR1 reads SGHRS; CDR2 reads YFSETQ. The V end lost 0 bases, the J end lost 9 bases, and 8 bases lay between the germline ends. This CDR3 contains 12 residues. The CDR3 here is CASSLEGGTQYF. In nucleotides, the CDR3 is TGCGCCAGCAGCTTGGAGGGAGGCACGCAGTATTTT.

The genes are TRBV9 and TRBJ2-7; no clear D. The CDR3 contains 14 residues. V lost 0 bases to trimming and J lost 2 bases, with 9 bases between them. CDR1 and CDR2 from the germline V gene are SGDLS and YYNGEE. CDR3 DNA sequence: TGTGCCAGCAGCGTAGGGTCAGCAGCCTACGAGCAGTACTTC. Residues: CASSVGSAAYEQYF.

The rearrangement joins TRBV30 to TRBJ2-3, with 9 nucleotides matching TRBD1. This CDR3 has 14 amino acids. The J segment lost 2 bases and the V segment lost 5 bases, leaving 5 bases of the junction unmatched. Germline V gene sequence: CDR1 GTSNPN, CDR2 SVGIG (reference sequence). The CDR3 coding sequence is TGTGCCTGGGTACAGGGGGCGACCACAGATACGCAGTATTTT. Translating gives CAWVQGATTDTQYF.

CDR3 coding DNA: TGTGCCTGGAGTAAGACCCTAGCGGGACCCACCGGGGAGCTGTTTTTT. Translated, it gives CAWSKTLAGPTGELFF. This chain links TRBV30 with TRBJ2-2; 9 bases match TRBD2. This CDR3 has 16 residues. Germline trimming cut 2 bases from V and 4 bases from J; bases unmatched to any gene: 8. The germline CDR1 and CDR2 sequences are GTSNPN and SVGIG (reference sequence).

The chain carries TRBV7-9 and TRBJ1-2, with D tentatively TRBD1 (5 bases). Trimming left V 1 base short and J 6 bases short, with 6 bases between. Per the germline V gene, CDR1 is SEHNR and CDR2 is FQNEAQ (reference sequence). This CDR3 is 12 amino acids long. The CDR3 spells CASSLGGNGYTF. In DNA, the CDR3 is TGTGCCAGCAGCTTAGGGGGGAATGGCTACACCTTC.

The chain is built from TRBV28 and TRBJ1-5; 10 positions agree with TRBD1. The V gene's germline CDR1 is MDHEN and CDR2 SYDVKM. V trimming: 4 bases; J trimming: 6 bases; junction bases outside the gene matches: 3. CDR3 length: 14 amino acids. The CDR3 DNA reads TGTGCCAGCAGTTCGGGACAGGGGATTCAGCCCCAGCATTTT. Translation: CASSSGQGIQPQHF.

CDR3 sequence (DNA): TGTGCCAGCAGCTTAGGGGCGGGAGGGGCCTACGAGCAGTACTTC. It is translated as CASSLGAGGAYEQYF. This chain links TRBV7-2 with TRBJ2-7, with 9 bases fitting TRBD2. Per germline, CDR1 SGHTA and CDR2 FQGNSA. This CDR3 is built from 15 residues. V lost 1 base to trimming and J lost 2 bases; unmatched junction nucleotides: 3.

V and J are TRBV11-2 and TRBJ2-2, with D possibly TRBD1 on 5 matching bases. Germline V CDR1 and CDR2: SGHAT, FQNNGV. The V gene lost 2 bases and the J gene lost 2 bases, with 9 bases spanning the gap. CDR3 length equals 15 residues. The DNA for the CDR3 is TGTGCCAGCAGCTTAAGGCAGGGAAACACCGGGGAGCTGTTTTTT. It encodes CASSLRQGNTGELFF.

The chain carries TRBV29-1 and TRBJ1-1, with 8 bases lining up with TRBD1. Germline CDR1 SQVTM, CDR2 ANQGSEA. The CDR3 has 13 amino acids. Germline trimming cut 7 bases from V and 1 base from J; bases unmatched to any gene: 5. CDR3 amino acids: CSADRAGNTEAFF. CDR3 in DNA: TGCAGCGCGGACAGGGCGGGGAACACTGAAGCTTTCTTT.